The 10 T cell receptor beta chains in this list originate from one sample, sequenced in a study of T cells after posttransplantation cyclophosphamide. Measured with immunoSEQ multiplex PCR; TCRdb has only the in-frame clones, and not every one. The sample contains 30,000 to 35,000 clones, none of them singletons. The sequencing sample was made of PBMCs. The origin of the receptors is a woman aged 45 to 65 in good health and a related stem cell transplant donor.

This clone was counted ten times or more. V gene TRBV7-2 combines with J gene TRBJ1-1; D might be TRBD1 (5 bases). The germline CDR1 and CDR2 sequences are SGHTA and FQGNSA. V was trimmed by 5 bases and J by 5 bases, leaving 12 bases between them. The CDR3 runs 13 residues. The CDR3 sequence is CASSGRRGTEAFF. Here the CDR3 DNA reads TGTGCCAGCAGCGGGCGACGGGGGACTGAAGCTTTCTTT.

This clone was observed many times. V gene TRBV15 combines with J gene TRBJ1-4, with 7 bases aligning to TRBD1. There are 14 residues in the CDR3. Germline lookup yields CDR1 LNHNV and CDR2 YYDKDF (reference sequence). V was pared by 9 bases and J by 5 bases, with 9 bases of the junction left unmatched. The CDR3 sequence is CATKSNRGNEKLFF. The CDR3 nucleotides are TGTGCCACTAAGTCGAACAGGGGAAATGAAAAACTGTTTTTT. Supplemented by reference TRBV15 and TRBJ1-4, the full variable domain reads DAMVIQNPRYQVTQFGKPVTLSCSQTLNHNVMYWYQQKSSQAPKLLFHYYDKDFNNEADTPDNFQSRRPNTSFCFLDIRSPGLGDTAMYLCATKSNRGNEKLFFGSGTQLSVL.

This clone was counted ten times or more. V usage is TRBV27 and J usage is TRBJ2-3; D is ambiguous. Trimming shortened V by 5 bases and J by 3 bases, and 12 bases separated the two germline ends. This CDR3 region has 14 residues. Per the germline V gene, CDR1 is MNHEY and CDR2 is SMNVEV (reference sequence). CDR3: CASSPPVATDTQYF. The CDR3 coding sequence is TGTGCCAGCAGTCCCCCGGTCGCGACAGATACGCAGTATTTT.

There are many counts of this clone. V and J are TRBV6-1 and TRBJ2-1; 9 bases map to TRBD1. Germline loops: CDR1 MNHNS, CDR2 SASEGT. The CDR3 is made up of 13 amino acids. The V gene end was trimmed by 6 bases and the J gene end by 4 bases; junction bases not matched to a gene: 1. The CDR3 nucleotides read TGTGCCAGCAGGGACAGGGGTTACAATGAGCAGTTCTTC. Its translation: CASRDRGYNEQFF.

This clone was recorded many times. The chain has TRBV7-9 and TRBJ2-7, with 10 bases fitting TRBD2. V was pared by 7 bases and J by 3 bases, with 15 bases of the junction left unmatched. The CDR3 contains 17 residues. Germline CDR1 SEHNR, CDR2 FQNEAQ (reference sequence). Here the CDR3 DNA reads TGTGCCAGCACACCCATGGGTGGAGCGGGGGGGTTCTACGAGCAGTACTTC. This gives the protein CASTPMGGAGGFYEQYF.

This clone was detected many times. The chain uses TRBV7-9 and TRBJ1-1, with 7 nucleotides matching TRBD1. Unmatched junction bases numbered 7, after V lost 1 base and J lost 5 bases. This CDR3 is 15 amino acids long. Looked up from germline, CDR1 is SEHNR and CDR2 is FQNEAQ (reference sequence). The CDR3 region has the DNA TGTGCCAGCAGCTTAGATGGGGGCAGGGGGACTGAAGCTTTCTTT. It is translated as CASSLDGGRGTEAFF. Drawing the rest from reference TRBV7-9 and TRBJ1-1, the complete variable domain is DTGVSQNPRHKITKRGQNVTFRCDPISEHNRLYWYRQTLGQGPEFLTYFQNEAQLEKSRLLSDRFSAERPKGSFSTLEIQRTEQGDSAMYLCASSLDGGRGTEAFFGQGTRLTVV.

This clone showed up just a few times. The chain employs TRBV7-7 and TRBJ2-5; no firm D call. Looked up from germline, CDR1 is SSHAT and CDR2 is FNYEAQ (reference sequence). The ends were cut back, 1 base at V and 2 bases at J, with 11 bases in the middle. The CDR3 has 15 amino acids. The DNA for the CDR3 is TGTGCCAGCAGCTTAGAAAGGGTAGGGCAAGAGACCCAGTACTTC. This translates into CASSLERVGQETQYF.

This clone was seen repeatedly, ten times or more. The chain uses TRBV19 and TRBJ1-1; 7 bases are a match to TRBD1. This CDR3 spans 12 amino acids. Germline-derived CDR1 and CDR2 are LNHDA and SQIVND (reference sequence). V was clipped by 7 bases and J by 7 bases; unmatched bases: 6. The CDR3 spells CASIRQGDEAFF. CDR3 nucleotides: TGTGCCAGTATCCGACAGGGAGATGAAGCTTTCTTT.

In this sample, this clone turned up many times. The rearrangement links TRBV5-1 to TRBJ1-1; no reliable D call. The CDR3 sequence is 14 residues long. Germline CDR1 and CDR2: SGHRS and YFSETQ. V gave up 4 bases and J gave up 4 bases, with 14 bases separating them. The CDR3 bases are TGCGCCAGCAGCCCGGGGTGGGAGGCCACTGAAGCTTTCTTT. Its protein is CASSPGWEATEAFF. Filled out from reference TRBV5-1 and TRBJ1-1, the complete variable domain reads KAGVTQTPRYLIKTRGQQVTLSCSPISGHRSVSWYQQTPGQGLQFLFEYFSETQRNKGNFPGRFSGRQFSNSRSEMNVSTLELGDSALYLCASSPGWEATEAFFGQGTRLTVV.

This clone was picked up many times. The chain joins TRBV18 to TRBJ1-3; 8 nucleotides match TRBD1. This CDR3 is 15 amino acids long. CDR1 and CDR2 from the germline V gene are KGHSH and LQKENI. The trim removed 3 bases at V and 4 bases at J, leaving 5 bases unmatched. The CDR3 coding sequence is TGTGCCAGCTCACCTCCAGGGGGCAGAGGAAACACCATATATTTT. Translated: CASSPPGGRGNTIYF.